The 6 T cell receptor beta chains below all came from one sample that was sequenced in a study of T-cell memory formation after mild COVID-19. TCRdb fed the 5' RACE reads into MiXCR, producing one record per CDR3 protein. The sample lists about half a million distinct CDR3 sequences; 15% to 20% were seen once. Sequencing used PBMCs or a T cell subset sorted from them (not recorded which). The receptors here all came from an adult woman who had mild COVID-19 (a few samples of this study predate the infection). Cell type and time point are not known.

This chain connects TRBV7-2 to TRBJ1-4; a possible D gene is TRBD1 (5 bases). Looked up from germline, CDR1 is SGHTA and CDR2 is FQGNSA. This CDR3 is 15 amino acids long. The germline V and J ends were trimmed by 9 bases and 5 bases, with 19 bases remaining between them. DNA for the CDR3: TGTGCCAGTAGTAAATACCTGCGGGGGAATGAAAAACTGTTTTTT. Its translation is CASSKYLRGNEKLFF.

The genes are TRBV19 and TRBJ2-1; 7 nucleotides align to TRBD2. This CDR3 spans 12 amino acids. V was clipped by 3 bases and J by 11 bases; unmatched bases: 4. From germline, CDR1 is LNHDA and CDR2 SQIVND (reference sequence). CDR3 nucleotide sequence: TGTGCCAGTAGTATTCCGGGGGGAAAGCAGTTCTTC. It codes for CASSIPGGKQFF.

This clonotype appeared a few times. The rearrangement uses TRBV7-9 and TRBJ1-2, with 9 positions matching TRBD1. The CDR3 loop spans 16 amino acids. V dropped 3 bases and J dropped 8; count of bases not matched to a gene: 13. CDR1 is SEHNR, CDR2 FQNEAQ, per germline (reference sequence). In nucleotides, the CDR3 is TGTGCCAGCAGCTTGGGGCCGGGACAGGGATCGGCGGGCTACACCTTC. It is translated as CASSLGPGQGSAGYTF.

This clonotype was recorded a few times. V and J are TRBV6-6 and TRBJ2-2; 12 bases match TRBD2. CDR3 length equals 15 residues. Trimming at V came to 6 bases and at J to 6 bases, leaving 5 bases not matched to a gene. Germline V gives CDR1 MNHNY, CDR2 SVGAGI (reference sequence). CDR3 in DNA: TGTGCCAGCAGAGAGACTAGCGGGAGTCCCGGGGAGCTGTTTTTT. Protein sequence: CASRETSGSPGELFF.

The rearrangement joins TRBV7-9 to TRBJ1-2; D ambiguous. With 0 bases removed from V and 5 bases from J, the gap between germline ends came to 7 bases. The length of the CDR3 is 13 residues. The germline V gene encodes CDR1 SEHNR and CDR2 FQNEAQ (reference sequence). In DNA form, the CDR3 reads TGTGCCAGCAGCTTAGCGCTTGATTATGGCTACACCTTC. Translated, it gives CASSLALDYGYTF.

This clonotype was found a few times. The J gene is TRBJ2-7, the V gene TRBV6-2 or TRBV6-3; D ambiguous. Germline lookup yields CDR1 MNHEY and CDR2 SVGEGT. This CDR3 is 15 amino acids long. V was clipped by 0 bases and J by 2 bases, with 11 bases between them. The CDR3 region is CASSYSGSVAYEQYF. DNA for the CDR3: TGTGCCAGCAGTTACTCAGGGTCAGTCGCCTACGAGCAGTACTTC.